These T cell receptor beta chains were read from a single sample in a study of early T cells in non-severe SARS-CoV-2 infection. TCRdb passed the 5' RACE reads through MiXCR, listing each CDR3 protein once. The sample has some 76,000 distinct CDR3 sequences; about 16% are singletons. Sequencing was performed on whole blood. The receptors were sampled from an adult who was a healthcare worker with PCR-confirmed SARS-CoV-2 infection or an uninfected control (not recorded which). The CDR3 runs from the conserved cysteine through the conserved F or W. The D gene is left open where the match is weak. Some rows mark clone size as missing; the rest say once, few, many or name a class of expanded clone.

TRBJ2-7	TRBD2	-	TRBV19	CASSIGGLAGAVQYF	TGTGCCAGTAGTATAGGCGGACTAGCGGGAGCCGTGCAGTACTTC
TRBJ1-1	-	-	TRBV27	CASSSLWGTEAFF	TGTGCCAGCAGCTCCCTTTGGGGAACAGAAGCTTTCTTT
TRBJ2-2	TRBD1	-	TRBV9	CASSIQGSGELFF	TGTGCCAGCAGCATACAGGGGTCCGGGGAGCTGTTTTTT
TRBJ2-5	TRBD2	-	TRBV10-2	CASSEVVAGGRETQYF	TGCGCCAGCAGTGAAGTCGTAGCGGGAGGGCGGGAGACCCAGTACTTC
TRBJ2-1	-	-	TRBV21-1	CASNPGLGWGDEQFF	TGTGCCAGCAACCCGGGACTAGGCTGGGGGGATGAGCAGTTCTTC
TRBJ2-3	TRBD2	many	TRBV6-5	CASSPRTSGRDTQYF	TGTGCCAGCAGCCCCCGGACTAGCGGGAGGGATACGCAGTATTTT
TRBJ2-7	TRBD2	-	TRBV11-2	CASSVPGTSYEQYF	TGTGCCAGCAGCGTTCCCGGGACTAGCTACGAGCAGTACTTC
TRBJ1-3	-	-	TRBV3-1	CASSPQISGNTIYF	TGTGCCAGCAGCCCCCAGATCTCTGGAAACACCATATATTTT
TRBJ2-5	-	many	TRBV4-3	CASSQDRRETQYF	TGCGCCAGCAGCCAAGACAGGAGGGAGACCCAGTACTTC
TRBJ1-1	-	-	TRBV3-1	CASSQDYMAEAFF	TGTGCCAGCAGCCAAGACTATATGGCTGAAGCTTTCTTT
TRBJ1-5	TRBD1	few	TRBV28	CASSGQGAFSNQPQHF	TGTGCCAGCAGCGGCCAGGGGGCATTTAGCAATCAGCCCCAGCATTTT
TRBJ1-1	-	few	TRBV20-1	CSAAPARDTEAFF	TGCAGTGCAGCCCCGGCCCGGGACACTGAAGCTTTCTTT
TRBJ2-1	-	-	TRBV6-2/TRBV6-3	CASTPGGPNEQFF	TGTGCCAGCACTCCCGGAGGGCCCAATGAGCAGTTCTTC
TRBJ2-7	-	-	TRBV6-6	CASSYFKGEHYEQYF	TGTGCCAGCAGTTACTTTAAGGGAGAACACTACGAGCAGTACTTC
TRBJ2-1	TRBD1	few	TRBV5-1	CASSFRTGRNEQFF	TGCGCCAGCAGCTTCCGGACAGGACGGAATGAGCAGTTCTTC
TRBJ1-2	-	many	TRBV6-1	CASNGPGLGSYGYTF	TGTGCCAGCAATGGACCGGGACTGGGGAGCTATGGCTACACCTTC
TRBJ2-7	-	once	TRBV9	CASSVTPSYEQYF	TGTGCCAGCAGCGTAACCCCCTCCTACGAGCAGTACTTC
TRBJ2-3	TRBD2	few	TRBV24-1	CATSDLLAGDTDTQYF	TGTGCCACCAGTGATTTGCTAGCGGGAGACACAGATACGCAGTATTTT
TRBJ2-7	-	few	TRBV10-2	CASRYRELTYEQYF	TGCGCCAGCAGGTACAGGGAGCTGACCTACGAGCAGTACTTC
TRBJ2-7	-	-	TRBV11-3	CASSLTGTNSYEQYF	TGTGCCAGCAGCCTTACCGGGACAAACTCCTACGAGCAGTACTTC
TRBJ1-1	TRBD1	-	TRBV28	CASRITGATTEAFF	TGTGCCAGCAGGATAACAGGGGCGACCACTGAAGCTTTCTTT
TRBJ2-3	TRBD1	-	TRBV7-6	CASSGQGTDTQYF	TGTGCCAGCAGCGGACAGGGGACAGATACGCAGTATTTT
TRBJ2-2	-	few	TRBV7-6	CASSLEYRANTGELFF	TGTGCCAGCAGCTTAGAATACAGAGCGAACACCGGGGAGCTGTTTTTT
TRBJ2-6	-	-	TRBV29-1	CSVEAAGAAGANVLTF	TGCAGCGTTGAAGCCGCAGGGGCTGCTGGGGCCAACGTCCTGACTTTC
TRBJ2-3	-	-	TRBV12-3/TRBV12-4	CASSFGLADTQYF	TGTGCCAGCAGTTTCGGGTTGGCAGATACGCAGTATTTT